The clone carrying this TCR beta chain was counted ten times or more. Antigen specificity is unknown. CDR1 is MDHEN and CDR2 is SYDVKM in the germline V gene. This CDR3 contains 16 residues. V lost 1 base and J 0 bases, leaving 10 bases between the germline ends. Through Arm-PCR of CDR3 regions and iRepertoire HTBI primers, TCR beta libraries were built. A single record per CDR3 protein comes from TCRdb applying MiXCR to the multiplex PCR reads. The data contain roughly 400,000 distinct CDR3 sequences, under 25% of them singletons. This sample's time point: persistent/refractory GD, antithyroid drugs over 5 years with positive TRAb. The TCR library was made from RNA that had been extracted from PBMCs in TRIzol. The sample is drawn from a study of regulatory T cells in long-lasting Graves disease. Whole-study findings and limits: Favored usage of TRBV28, TRBJ1-2 and TRBJ2-5 was recorded in persistent disease.

Specimen: peripheral blood mononuclear cells (PBMCs), collected when the disease was refractory, from a patient treated with antithyroid drugs. This sequence originates from a female donor with Graves disease. V usage is TRBV28 and J usage is TRBJ2-4, with D possibly being TRBD2 (5 bases). CDR3: CASSLSGGLAKNIQYF. The CDR3 bases are TGTGCCAGCAGTTTATCAGGCGGACTAGCCAAAAACATTCAGTACTTC.